This TCR beta chain was identified during a study of cytomegalovirus exposure and HLA in healthy donors. TCRdb keeps only in-frame clones here, not all; method: immunoSEQ multiplex PCR. The sample includes 120,000 to 150,000 clones, 85% to 90% of them seen just once. Details on this clone: Antigen: not known.

The donors were members of the validation cohort, which comprised more than 90 subjects and was separate from the first cohort of 666 subjects. Notes on the study in general: The classifier was said to identify cytomegalovirus status with high specificity and sensitivity. Altogether, 150 or so TCR beta chains were recorded as cytomegalovirus-associated.

Germline trimming cut 8 bases from V and 1 base from J; bases unmatched to any gene: 5. The CDR3 length is 15 residues. The V gene's germline CDR1 is MGHDK and CDR2 SYGVNS. Sequenced material: PBMCs. This TCR came from a woman aged 18-35 years in good health and CMV-seropositive. The chain couples TRBV25-1 to TRBJ2-3; 11 nucleotides agree with TRBD2. CDR3 sequence: CASGELAGGTDTQYF. The CDR3 DNA is TGTGCCAGCGGGGAACTAGCGGGGGGCACAGATACGCAGTATTTT.